Below are 29 T cell receptor beta chains sequenced from a single sample in a study of blood T cells in healthy people across ages. A J-beta primer mix and a sample-barcoded 5' primer were used in a second PCR of roughly 7 to 12 cycles. TCRdb re-derived calls from the 5' RACE reads in MiXCR, one entry per CDR3 protein. The sample yields 750,000 or so distinct CDR3 sequences, just under 25% seen once. This same sample was also taken into another study, of T cells of mothers and their children.

The sample was blood. All receptors derive from a boy aged 5-17 years in good health.

V and J are TRBV7-9 and TRBJ2-1; TRBD2 aligns across 9 bases. Germline assignment: CDR1 SEHNR and CDR2 FQNEAQ (reference sequence). CDR3 size: 17 residues. Trimming removed 0 bases from V and 7 bases from J; junction bases left unmatched: 10. The DNA for the CDR3 is TGTGCCAGCAGCTTAGCTTCCGGGACTAGCATCGGGAATGAGCAGTTCTTC. This encodes CASSLASGTSIGNEQFF. Variable domain in full (rest from reference TRBV7-9 and TRBJ2-1): DTGVSQNPRHKITKRGQNVTFRCDPISEHNRLYWYRQTLGQGPEFLTYFQNEAQLEKSRLLSDRFSAERPKGSFSTLEIQRTEQGDSAMYLCASSLASGTSIGNEQFFGPGTRLTVL.

This clonotype has only a few counts. The chain carries TRBV15 and TRBJ1-4; 7 bases line up with TRBD1. The length of the CDR3 is 13 residues. V was pared by 5 bases and J by 4 bases, with 1 base of the junction left unmatched. CDR1 and CDR2 from the germline V gene are LNHNV and YYDKDF (reference sequence). CDR3: CATSRQGNEKLFF. The CDR3 nucleotides read TGTGCCACCAGCCGACAGGGTAATGAAAAACTGTTTTTT.

The chain uses TRBV19 and TRBJ2-5; a possible D gene is TRBD1 (5 bases). This CDR3 spans 13 amino acids. Germline loops: CDR1 LNHDA, CDR2 SQIVND (reference sequence). V was shortened by 5 bases and J by 1 base, with 8 bases between the two germline ends. In nucleotides, the CDR3 is TGTGCCAGTAGTGTGCAGGGCCAAGAGACCCAGTACTTC. Its translation is CASSVQGQETQYF.

With respect to this clonotype: A junction end diverges from the germline sequence, so it may reflect a read error. This rearrangement joins TRBV4-1 to TRBJ2-1; TRBD2 is a possible D gene (5 bases). The germline CDR1 and CDR2 sequences are MGHRA and YSYEKL. The CDR3 totals 13 residues. The CDR3 coding sequence is TGCACCAGCAGAGGAAAAGGGAGCGATGAGCAGTTCTTC. It specifies CTSRGKGSDEQFF.

This clonotype was recorded a few times. CDR3 region: CASSGGGTVTDTQYF. In DNA, the CDR3 is TGCGCCAGCAGCGGGGGGGGGACGGTAACAGATACGCAGTATTTT. V usage is TRBV5-1 and J usage is TRBJ2-3, with 7 bases matching TRBD2. The CDR3 has 15 amino acids. Losses at the gene ends were 4 bases for V and 3 bases for J; bases not matched to a gene: 8. The V gene's germline CDR1 is SGHRS and CDR2 YFSETQ.

The V call is TRBV12-3 or TRBV12-4, the J call TRBJ2-2, with 11 nucleotides matching TRBD1. CDR3 length: 15 amino acids. V shed 8 bases, J shed 4 bases, and the junction held 6 bases outside the gene matches. The CDR3 reads CASDAGQGGTGELFF. CDR3 nucleotides: TGTGCCAGCGATGCGGGACAGGGGGGCACCGGGGAGCTGTTTTTT.

The table lists this clonotype with a few counts. The V call is TRBV6-2 or TRBV6-3, the J call TRBJ2-4; D possibly corresponds to TRBD2 (6 bases). This CDR3 is 15 amino acids long. Trimming stripped 7 bases from V and 2 bases from J, with 15 bases between. CDR1 and CDR2 from the germline V gene are MNHEY and SVGEGT. The CDR3 coding sequence is TGTGCCAGCACCAGCGGGCTCTGGACCAAAAACATTCAGTACTTC. This translates into CASTSGLWTKNIQYF.

The chain employs TRBV6-1 and TRBJ1-1; D is unclear. This CDR3 spans 14 amino acids. Germline values: CDR1 MNHNS, CDR2 SASEGT. V was cut by 0 bases and J by 3 bases, with 8 bases left in between. The CDR3 DNA reads as TGTGCCAGCAGTGAAGCGCAGTTCTACACTGAAGCTTTCTTT. Encoded protein: CASSEAQFYTEAFF.

The chain carries TRBV11-1 and TRBJ2-5, with D hard to call. The germline CDR1 and CDR2 sequences are SGHAT and FQDESV (reference sequence). Trimming cost V 0 bases and J 4 bases, with 9 bases left between them. The CDR3 length is 14 residues. This chain's CDR3 is CASSLAGFPETQYF. In nucleotides, the CDR3 is TGTGCCAGCAGCTTAGCGGGCTTTCCAGAGACCCAGTACTTC.

This clonotype came up a few times. This chain uses TRBV15 with TRBJ2-5, with D perhaps being TRBD1 or TRBD2 (6 bases each). The CDR3 is 16 amino acids. V was pared by 2 bases and J by 4 bases, with 17 bases between. Germline CDR1 LNHNV, CDR2 YYDKDF (reference sequence). CDR3 region: CATSRSSDRGRETQYF. In nucleotides, the CDR3 is TGTGCCACCAGCAGATCCTCCGATCGGGGGCGAGAGACCCAGTACTTC. The whole variable domain, remainder taken from reference TRBV15 and TRBJ2-5, is DAMVIQNPRYQVTQFGKPVTLSCSQTLNHNVMYWYQQKSSQAPKLLFHYYDKDFNNEADTPDNFQSRRPNTSFCFLDIRSPGLGDTAMYLCATSRSSDRGRETQYFGPGTRLLVL.

The chain uses TRBV20-1 and TRBJ2-7; 9 bases fit TRBD2. Germline V gives CDR1 DFQATT, CDR2 SNEGSKA (reference sequence). The CDR3 totals 14 residues. The J segment lost 5 bases and the V segment lost 1 base, leaving 6 bases of the junction unmatched. CDR3 sequence: CSARARAGGDEQYF. CDR3 in DNA: TGCAGTGCTAGAGCCAGGGCGGGAGGGGACGAGCAGTACTTC.

The chain is built from TRBV7-9 and TRBJ2-2, with TRBD2 identical over 7 bases. V lost 5 bases, J lost 0 bases, and 6 bases stayed unmatched. The CDR3 contains 16 residues. Germline V lookup: CDR1 SEHNR, CDR2 FQNEAQ (reference sequence). In nucleotides, the CDR3 is TGTGCCAGCAGCCCAGCGGGGAGCCCGAACACCGGGGAGCTGTTTTTT. Translating gives CASSPAGSPNTGELFF.

This chain links TRBV9 with TRBJ2-6, with D possibly being TRBD2 (5 bases). CDR1 is SGDLS, CDR2 YYNGEE, per germline. CDR3 length: 16 amino acids. V was trimmed by 0 bases and J by 3 bases, leaving 10 bases between them. The CDR3 sequence is CASSVAREGGANVLTF. The CDR3, as DNA: TGTGCCAGCAGCGTAGCTCGGGAAGGTGGGGCCAACGTCCTGACTTTC.

J is TRBJ2-7 and V is TRBV18; possible D gene TRBD1, 6 bases. This CDR3 has 14 residues. Between the trimmed V and J ends, which lost 2 bases and 2 bases, there was a span of 10 bases. The V gene's germline CDR1 is KGHSH and CDR2 LQKENI. CDR3 bases: TGTGCCAGCTCACCAGTGCGGACAGCCTACGAGCAGTACTTC. It specifies CASSPVRTAYEQYF.

This clonotype has a handful of counts. The rearrangement uses TRBV11-2 and TRBJ2-7; D gene uncertain. The V and J ends lost 5 bases and 6 bases respectively, with 11 bases between them. In germline, CDR1 is SGHAT, CDR2 FQNNGV. The CDR3 covers 12 residues. CDR3 bases: TGTGCCAGCAGCCTCTCTCCCTCCGAGCAGTACTTC. Translated: CASSLSPSEQYF.

This clonotype has just a few counts. The J gene is TRBJ1-2, the V gene TRBV5-5; D is unresolved. V was shortened by 0 bases and J by 4 bases, with 13 bases between the two germline ends. The CDR3 is 15 amino acids. Germline assignment: CDR1 SGHKS and CDR2 YYEKEE (reference sequence). The CDR3 DNA reads TGTGCCAGCAGCTTGGCGGTCGCAGAAAGCTATGGCTACACCTTC. Translation gives CASSLAVAESYGYTF.

This clonotype has a handful of counts. The chain employs TRBV12-3 or TRBV12-4 and TRBJ1-4; the match to TRBD1 covers 7 bases. This CDR3 spans 15 amino acids. V shed 3 bases and J 5 bases; nucleotides not matched to a gene: 6. The CDR3 DNA reads TGTGCCAGCAGTTTGGAGACAGGGCCGAATGAAAAACTGTTTTTT. Its protein product is CASSLETGPNEKLFF.

The chain couples TRBV7-6 to TRBJ2-2; 8 nucleotides align to TRBD2. Germline V lookup: CDR1 SGHVS, CDR2 FNYEAQ. With V trimmed by 3 bases and J by 1 base, 7 bases remained unmatched. This CDR3 has 17 amino acids. CDR3 nucleotide sequence: TGTGCCAGCAGCTTTGTTGAACTAGCGGAGAACACCGGGGAGCTGTTTTTT. It encodes CASSFVELAENTGELFF. The full variable domain, rest sourced from reference TRBV7-6 and TRBJ2-2, is GAGVSQSPRYKVTKRGQDVALRCDPISGHVSLYWYRQALGQGPEFLTYFNYEAQQDKSGLPNDRFSAERPEGSISTLTIQRTEQRDSAMYRCASSFVELAENTGELFFGEGSRLTVL.

The V gene is TRBV28, the J gene TRBJ2-5; 8 nucleotides align to TRBD1. The CDR3 has 14 amino acids. In germline, CDR1 is MDHEN, CDR2 SYDVKM. Losses at the gene ends were 5 bases for V and 6 bases for J; bases not matched to a gene: 8. DNA of the CDR3: TGTGCCAGCAGTAAGACAGGGGCGCAGAAGACCCAGTACTTC. Amino acid sequence: CASSKTGAQKTQYF.

The rearrangement links TRBV24-1 to TRBJ2-5, with TRBD2 as a possible D gene (6 bases). The DNA end favors TRBJ2-7, so the J call may be wrong. Looked up from germline, CDR1 is KGHDR and CDR2 is SFDVKD. CDR3 length equals 14 residues. The CDR3 nucleotides read TGTGCCACCAGTTCTAAGGGAGGTTCCTACGAGCAGTACTTC. It encodes CATSSKGGSYEQYF.

This clonotype was counted only a few times. The V call is TRBV25-1, the J call TRBJ1-5; 8 positions agree with TRBD1. This CDR3 region has 13 residues. Germline-derived CDR1 and CDR2 are MGHDK and SYGVNS. With 6 bases clipped from V and 6 bases from J, the junction kept 4 bases outside the gene matches. CDR3: CASSQGAIQPQHF. For the CDR3, the DNA is TGTGCCAGCAGCCAGGGGGCGATTCAGCCCCAGCATTTT. Based on the CDR3 plus reference TRBV25-1 and TRBJ1-5, the full variable domain is EADIYQTPRYLVIGTGKKITLECSQTMGHDKMYWYQQDPGMELHLIHYSYGVNSTEKGDLSSESTVSRIRTEHFPLTLESARPSHTSQYLCASSQGAIQPQHFGDGTRLSIL.

The V gene is TRBV24-1, the J gene TRBJ2-1, with TRBD2 matching 12 bases. The ends lost 7 bases at V and 0 bases at J; junction bases unmatched: 6. This CDR3 has 17 amino acids. The germline V gene has CDR1 KGHDR and CDR2 SFDVKD. CDR3 bases: TGTGCCACCAGCCTAGCGGGGGGGAAAAGCTCCTACAATGAGCAGTTCTTC. Protein product: CATSLAGGKSSYNEQFF.

This clonotype was picked up a small number of times. The chain couples TRBV29-1 to TRBJ2-5; D remains ambiguous. The DNA end favors TRBJ2-1, so the J call may be wrong. CDR3 size: 13 residues. CDR1 and CDR2 from the germline V gene are SQVTM and ANQGSEA. The CDR3 nucleotides read TGCAGCGTTGAAGACCAGGACCGGATCGAGCAGTTCTTC. It yields the protein CSVEDQDRIEQFF.

The table lists this clonotype with a few counts. This CDR3 reads CASSQDWKDGDEQYF. The CDR3 bases are TGTGCCAGCAGCCAAGATTGGAAGGATGGCGACGAGCAGTACTTC. This chain connects TRBV3-1 to TRBJ2-5, with D unresolved. With the DNA end fitting TRBJ2-7 better, the J assignment may be wrong. The germline V gene has CDR1 LGHDT and CDR2 YNNKEL (reference sequence). This CDR3 has 15 residues.

This clonotype turned up a few times. V usage is TRBV7-9 and J usage is TRBJ2-5; 14 positions agree with TRBD2. This CDR3 region has 17 residues. Germline V CDR1 and CDR2: SEHNR, FQNEAQ (reference sequence). V dropped 6 bases and J dropped 5; count of bases not matched to a gene: 11. The CDR3 DNA reads as TGTGCCAGCAGTCCTGGGACTAGCGGGAGTTTGCAGGAGACCCAGTACTTC. Encoded protein: CASSPGTSGSLQETQYF.

The chain couples TRBV28 to TRBJ2-3; D gene uncertain. The germline V gene has CDR1 MDHEN and CDR2 SYDVKM. With 0 bases removed from V and 2 bases from J, the gap between germline ends came to 15 bases. This CDR3 is built from 17 residues. The CDR3 region has the DNA TGTGCCAGCAGTTTATGGGCTGCTCAAGATAACACAGATACGCAGTATTTT. This sequence encodes CASSLWAAQDNTDTQYF.

The V and J genes are TRBV5-1 and TRBJ2-6, with 8 bases fitting TRBD2. Trimming removed 1 base from V and 0 bases from J; junction bases left unmatched: 3. CDR3 length equals 17 residues. From germline, CDR1 is SGHRS and CDR2 YFSETQ. The DNA of the CDR3 is TGCGCCAGCAGCTTGAGCGGGAGAAACTCTGGGGCCAACGTCCTGACTTTC. Protein: CASSLSGRNSGANVLTF.

This clonotype was seen more than once but under ten times. The rearrangement links TRBV29-1 to TRBJ2-3; 7 bases agree with TRBD2. Losses at the gene ends were 6 bases for V and 3 bases for J; bases not matched to a gene: 6. CDR1 is SQVTM, CDR2 ANQGSEA, per germline. This CDR3 is 13 amino acids long. CDR3 loop: CSVRTRTTDTQYF. CDR3 in DNA: TGCAGCGTCCGGACTAGAACTACAGATACGCAGTATTTT.

The chain recombines TRBV9 with TRBJ2-7; no clear D. Trimming shortened V by 0 bases and J by 1 base, and 11 bases separated the two germline ends. Germline V CDR1 and CDR2: SGDLS, YYNGEE. The CDR3 totals 15 residues. The CDR3 bases are TGTGCCAGCAGCGTAGAACAGTCGTTATCCTACGAGCAGTACTTC. Amino acid sequence: CASSVEQSLSYEQYF.